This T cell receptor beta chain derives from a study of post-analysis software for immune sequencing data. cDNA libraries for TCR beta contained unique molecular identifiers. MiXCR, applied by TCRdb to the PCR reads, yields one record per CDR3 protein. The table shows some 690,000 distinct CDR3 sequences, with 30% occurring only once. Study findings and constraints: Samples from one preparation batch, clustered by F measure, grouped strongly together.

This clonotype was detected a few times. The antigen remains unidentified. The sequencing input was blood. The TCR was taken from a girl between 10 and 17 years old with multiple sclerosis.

CDR3 nucleotide sequence: TGTGCCAGCACCCTGGACAGCTATGGCTACACCTTC. This codes for CASTLDSYGYTF. The gene calls are TRBV9 and TRBJ1-2, with D possibly TRBD1 on 6 matching bases. Between the trimmed V and J ends, which lost 6 bases and 4 bases, there was a span of 10 bases. The CDR3 covers 12 residues. Germline assignment: CDR1 SGDLS and CDR2 YYNGEE.